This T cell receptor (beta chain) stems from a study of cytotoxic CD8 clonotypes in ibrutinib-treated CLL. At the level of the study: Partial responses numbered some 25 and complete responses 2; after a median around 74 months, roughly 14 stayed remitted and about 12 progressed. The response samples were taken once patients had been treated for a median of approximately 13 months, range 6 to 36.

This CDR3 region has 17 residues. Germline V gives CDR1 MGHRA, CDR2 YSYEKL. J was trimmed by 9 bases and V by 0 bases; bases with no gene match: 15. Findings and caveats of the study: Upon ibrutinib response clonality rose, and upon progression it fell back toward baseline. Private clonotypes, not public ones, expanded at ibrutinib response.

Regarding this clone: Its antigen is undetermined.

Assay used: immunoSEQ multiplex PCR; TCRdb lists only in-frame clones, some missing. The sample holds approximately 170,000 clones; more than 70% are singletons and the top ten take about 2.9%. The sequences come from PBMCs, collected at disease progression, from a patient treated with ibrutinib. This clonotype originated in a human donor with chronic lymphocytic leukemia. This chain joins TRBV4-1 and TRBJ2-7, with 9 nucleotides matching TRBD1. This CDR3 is CASSQEGGTGRTLRQYF. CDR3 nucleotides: TGCGCCAGCAGCCAAGAGGGGGGGACAGGGCGGACCCTGAGGCAGTACTTC.